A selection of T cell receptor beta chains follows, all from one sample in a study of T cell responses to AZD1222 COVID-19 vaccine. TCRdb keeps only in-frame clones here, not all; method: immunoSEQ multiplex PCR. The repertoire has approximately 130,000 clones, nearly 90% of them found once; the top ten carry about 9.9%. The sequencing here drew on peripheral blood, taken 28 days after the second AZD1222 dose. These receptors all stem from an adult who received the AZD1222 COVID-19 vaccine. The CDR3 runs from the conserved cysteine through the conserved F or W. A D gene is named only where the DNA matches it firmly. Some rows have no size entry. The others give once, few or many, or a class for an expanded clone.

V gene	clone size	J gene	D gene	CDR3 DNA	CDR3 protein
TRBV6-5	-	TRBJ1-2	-	TGTGCCAGCAGTTACTCCCGGAGCCCGAACTATGGCTACACCTTC	CASSYSRSPNYGYTF
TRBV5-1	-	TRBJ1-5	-	TGCGCCAGCAGCTTGGACAGCAGTCCGGGCAATCAGCCCCAGCATTTT	CASSLDSSPGNQPQHF
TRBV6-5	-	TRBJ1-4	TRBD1	TGTGCCAGCACCGAGGGGGCAGGGTGGGAAAAACTGTTTTTT	CASTEGAGWEKLFF
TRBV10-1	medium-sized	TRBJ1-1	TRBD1	TGCGCCAGCAGCCCGGGACAGGGGACTTACACTGAAGCTTTCTTT	CASSPGQGTYTEAFF
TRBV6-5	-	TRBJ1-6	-	TGTGCCAGCAGTTACTCGATCAGCTATAATTCACCCCTCCACTTT	CASSYSISYNSPLHF
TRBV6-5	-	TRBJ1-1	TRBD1	TGTGCCAGCAGTTACTCTGGGACAGGGTACACTGAAGCTTTCTTT	CASSYSGTGYTEAFF
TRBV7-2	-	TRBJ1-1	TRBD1	TGTGCCAGCAGTTCACAGTGGACAGGCTTGAACACTGAAGCTTTCTTT	CASSSQWTGLNTEAFF
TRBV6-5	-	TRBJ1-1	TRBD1	TGTGCCAGCAGTTACGGAAACAGGGGCACTGAAGCTTTCTTT	CASSYGNRGTEAFF
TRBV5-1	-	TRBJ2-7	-	TGCGCCAGCAGCTTGATCAGAGACACCCCGGTCGAGCAGTACTTC	CASSLIRDTPVEQYF
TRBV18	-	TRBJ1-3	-	TGTGCCAGCTCACCAGTGGCAGGAAGGGGAAACACCATATATTTT	CASSPVAGRGNTIYF
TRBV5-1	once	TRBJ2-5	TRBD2	TGCGCCAGCAGCTCCACCGGGACTAGCGAGGAGACCCAGTACTTC	CASSSTGTSEETQYF
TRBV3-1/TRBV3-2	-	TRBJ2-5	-	TGTGCCAGCAGCCAACCTGGGGCTATGCACGGGACCCAGTACTTC	CASSQPGAMHGTQYF
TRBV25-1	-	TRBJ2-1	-	TGTGCCAGCAGTGAAGCCTGGGCTGGGCGGAATAATGAGCAGTTCTTC	CASSEAWAGRNNEQFF
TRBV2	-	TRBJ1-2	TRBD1	TGTGCCAGCGAGCCCTCGGCCTCGACAGGGGGCTATGGCTACACCTTC	CASEPSASTGGYGYTF
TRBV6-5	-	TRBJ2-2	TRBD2	TGTGCCAGCAGTTCGCCGGGACTAGTCAGCGGGGAGCTGTTTTTT	CASSSPGLVSGELFF
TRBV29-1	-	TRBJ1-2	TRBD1	TGCAGCGTGGGACAGGGCGACTATGGCTACACCTTC	CSVGQGDYGYTF
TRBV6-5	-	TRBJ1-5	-	TGTGCCAGCAGCCTCAGGGGAGGACAGCCCCAGCATTTT	CASSLRGGQPQHF
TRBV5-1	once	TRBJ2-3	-	TGCGCCAGCAGCCGAATAGCGGATACGCAGTATTTT	CASSRIADTQYF
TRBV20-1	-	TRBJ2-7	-	TGCAGTGCTAGTCGCCAATACGAGCAGTACTTC	CSASRQYEQYF
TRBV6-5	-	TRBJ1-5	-	TGTGCCAGCTCTAGAGGAGATCTTAGCAATCAGCCCCAGCATTTT	CASSRGDLSNQPQHF
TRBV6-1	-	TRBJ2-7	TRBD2	TGTGCCAGCAGTGGAGCGGGAGGGCCCTACGAGCAGTACTTC	CASSGAGGPYEQYF
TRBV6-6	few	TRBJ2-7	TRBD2	TGTGCCAGCAGTACGGGACTAGCGGGAACTTCGGGCGAGCAGTACTTC	CASSTGLAGTSGEQYF
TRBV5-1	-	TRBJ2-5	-	TGCGCCAGCAGCTTGGATGGTAGAGAGACCCAGTACTTC	CASSLDGRETQYF
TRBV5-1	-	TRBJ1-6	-	TGCGCCAGCAGCTCGCCCGCTGGGCAGATTAATTCACCCCTCCACTTT	CASSSPAGQINSPLHF
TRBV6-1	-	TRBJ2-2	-	TGTGCCAGCAGTGACTATGGACGGATCAACACCGGGGAGCTGTTTTTT	CASSDYGRINTGELFF
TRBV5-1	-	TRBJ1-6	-	TGCGCCAGCAGCCCCGGACAGAATTCACCCCTCCACTTT	CASSPGQNSPLHF
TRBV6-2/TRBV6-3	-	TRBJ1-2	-	TGTGCCAGCAGCCGAACCACCCCCGGGGCCGGCTATGGCTACACCTTC	CASSRTTPGAGYGYTF
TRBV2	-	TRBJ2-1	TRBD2	TGTGCCTCCCGGGGGACTAGCGGGGGGAATGAGCAGTTCTTC	CASRGTSGGNEQFF
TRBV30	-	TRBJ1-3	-	TGTGCCTGGAGTACAGGACTCTCTGGAAACACCATATATTTT	CAWSTGLSGNTIYF
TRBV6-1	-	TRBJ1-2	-	TGTGCCAGCAGTGAAGATGGCGCAGCTGGATATGGCTACACCTTC	CASSEDGAAGYGYTF
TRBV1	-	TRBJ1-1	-	TGCACCAGCAGCCAAGCCCTGTGTAGGCGGGCTGAAGCTTTCTTT	CTSSQALCRRAEAFF
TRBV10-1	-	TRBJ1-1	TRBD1	TGCGCCAGCAGTGGTACTGGACAGGGGGCTAGTGAAGCTTTCTTT	CASSGTGQGASEAFF
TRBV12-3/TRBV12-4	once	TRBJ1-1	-	TGTGCCAGCAGGGACACGGGGAACACTGAAGCTTTCTTT	CASRDTGNTEAFF
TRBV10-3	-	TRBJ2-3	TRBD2	TGCGCTTCTCGGGGGACTAGCGGCTACCCTAGCACAGATACGCAGTATTTT	CASRGTSGYPSTDTQYF
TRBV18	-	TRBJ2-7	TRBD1	TGTGCCAGCTCACAGACAATGGACAGGGGCGAGCAGTACTTC	CASSQTMDRGEQYF
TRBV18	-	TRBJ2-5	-	TGTGCCAGCTCACCGGCGGAGTTGACGGAGACCCAGTACTTC	CASSPAELTETQYF
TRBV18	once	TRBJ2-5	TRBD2	TGTGCCAGCTCAAAACCGGGACTAGCGGGTCAAGAGACCCAGTACTTC	CASSKPGLAGQETQYF
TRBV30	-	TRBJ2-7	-	TGTGCCTCACGGACAAACCTTGCCTACGAGCAGTACTTC	CASRTNLAYEQYF
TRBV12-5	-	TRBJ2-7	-	TGTGCTAGTGGTTTGGACCTGACAGTGGCCTACGAGCAGTACTTC	CASGLDLTVAYEQYF
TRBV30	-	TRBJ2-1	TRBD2	TGTGCCTGGAGCCTAACTAGCGGGGGTTACAATGAGCAGTTCTTC	CAWSLTSGGYNEQFF
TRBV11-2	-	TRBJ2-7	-	TGTGCCAGCAGCTTGACAGGCCACTACGAGCAGTACTTC	CASSLTGHYEQYF
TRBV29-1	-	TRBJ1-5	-	TGCAGCGTTTACCGGATCCGACAGCGGGGATCCTATAGCAATCAGCCCCAGCATTTT	CSVYRIRQRGSYSNQPQHF
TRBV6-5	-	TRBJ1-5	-	TGTGCCAGCAGTTACCGGCCAGGCCAGCCCCAGCATTTT	CASSYRPGQPQHF
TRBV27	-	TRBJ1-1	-	TGTGCCAGCAGTTTATCGAGGGACATAACCCCTGAAGCTTTCTTT	CASSLSRDITPEAFF
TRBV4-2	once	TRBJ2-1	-	TGTGCCAGCAGCCAACCTGACAGCTACAATGAGCAGTTCTTC	CASSQPDSYNEQFF
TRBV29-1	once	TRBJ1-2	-	TGCAGCGCCTCGGGGGCAGATGGCTACACCTTC	CSASGADGYTF
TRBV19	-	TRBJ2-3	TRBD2	TGTGCCAGTAGGGATAGCGGGAGAGGCGATACGCAGTATTTT	CASRDSGRGDTQYF
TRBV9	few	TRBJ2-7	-	TGTGCCAGCAGCCATCACCCCGGGGGCAACTCCTACGAGCAGTACTTC	CASSHHPGGNSYEQYF
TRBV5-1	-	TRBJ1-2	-	TGCGCCAGCCGGACAGACCGTTCTAACTATGGCTACACCTTC	CASRTDRSNYGYTF
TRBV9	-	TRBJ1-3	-	TGTGCCAGCAGCGTAGGTGGTACGGCTGGAAACACCATATATTTT	CASSVGGTAGNTIYF
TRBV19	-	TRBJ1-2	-	TGTGCCAGTAACCCTGACAGGAGCTATGGCTACACCTTC	CASNPDRSYGYTF
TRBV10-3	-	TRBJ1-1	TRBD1	TGTGCCATCAGTGTGACAGGGGACACTGAAGCTTTCTTT	CAISVTGDTEAFF
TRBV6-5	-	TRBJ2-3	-	TGTGCCAGCATCGACATGAGCACAGATACGCAGTATTTT	CASIDMSTDTQYF
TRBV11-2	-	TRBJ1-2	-	TGTGCCAGCAGCTTAGCAGGGCCCAACTATGGCTACACCTTC	CASSLAGPNYGYTF
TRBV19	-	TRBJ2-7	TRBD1	TGTGCCAGTAGTAAGGACAGGGCCTACGAGCAGTACTTC	CASSKDRAYEQYF